This T cell receptor delta chain comes out of a study of gamma-delta chains in newborns, infants, children. Overall study: Polyclonal expansion of innate γδ T cells after birth follows microbial exposure.

TCRdb re-called clones from the reads using CATT. Of several thousand delta-chain clones listed, 4.3% were seen once; the top ten hold 4.5% to 6.5%. Trimming cost V 1 base and J 1 base, with 9 bases left between them. CDR1 is GEAIGNYY and CDR2 is EKD in the germline V gene. The CDR3 spans 14 residues. Relative to its sample, this clone is medium-sized. It may be a read error: a sequence one base away is much more abundant. The chain is built from TRDV2 and TRDJ1, with D possibly being TRDD3 (5 bases). Sequencing was done on a sample of blood. This clonotype was obtained from a child who was a newborn, infant or young child, either healthy, febrile or measles-vaccinated (not recorded which). For the CDR3, the DNA is TGTGCCTGTGACACTCTCTGGGCCACCGATAAACTCATCTTT. Translated, it gives CACDTLWATDKLIF.